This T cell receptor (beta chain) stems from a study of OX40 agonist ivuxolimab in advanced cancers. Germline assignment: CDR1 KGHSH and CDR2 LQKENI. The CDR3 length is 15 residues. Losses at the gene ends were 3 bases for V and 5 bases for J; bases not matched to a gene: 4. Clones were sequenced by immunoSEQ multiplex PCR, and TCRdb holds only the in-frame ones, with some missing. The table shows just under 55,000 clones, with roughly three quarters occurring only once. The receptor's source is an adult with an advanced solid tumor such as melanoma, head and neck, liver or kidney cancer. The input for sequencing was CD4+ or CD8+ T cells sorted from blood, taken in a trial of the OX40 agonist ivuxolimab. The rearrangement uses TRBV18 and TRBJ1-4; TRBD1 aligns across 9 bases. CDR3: CASSPTTGGNEKLFF. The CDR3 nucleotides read TGTGCCAGCTCACCTACGACAGGGGGGAATGAAAAACTGTTTTTT.